The clone carrying this TCR beta chain has a count of ten or more. This sample is part of a study of T cells in Graves' hyperthyroidism and ophthalmopathy. In making diagnoses, clinical symptoms, serum thyroxine and TRAb, thyroid ultrasound and orbital computed tomography were all used. The investigators amplified TCR beta CDR3 regions from RNA transcripts. The HTBI primer set was used in a first-round RT-PCR of the TCR CDR3. MiXCR, run by TCRdb on the multiplex PCR reads, gives a single entry per CDR3 protein. The data hold around 520,000 distinct CDR3 sequences, with roughly 24% observed a single time. V was shortened by 5 bases and J by 0 bases, with 16 bases between the two germline ends. The CDR3 runs 16 residues. Germline CDR1 reads SGHAT; CDR2 reads FQNNGV.

The sequence was collected from a woman younger than 45 with Graves' ophthalmopathy. The V and J genes are TRBV11-2 and TRBJ1-1, with D hard to call. Sequencing was done on a sample of blood. The CDR3 spells CASSPRTGNLNTEAFF. In nucleotides, the CDR3 is TGTGCCAGCAGCCCGCGGACGGGAAACTTGAACACTGAAGCTTTCTTT.